The 2 T cell receptor beta chains below come from one sample, sequenced in a study of T cell responses to AZD1222 COVID-19 vaccine. Sequencing was performed with immunoSEQ multiplex PCR; in TCRdb, only in-frame clones are kept and a portion is missing. The sample holds more than 75,000 clones, 75% to 95% seen once. This material consisted of peripheral blood, taken 28 days after the second AZD1222 dose. These TCRs come from an adult who received the AZD1222 COVID-19 vaccine.

The chain combines TRBV29-1 with TRBJ2-5; 9 bases map to TRBD1. The V gene's germline CDR1 is SQVTM and CDR2 ANQGSEA. This CDR3 is built from 12 residues. V was pared by 6 bases and J by 5 bases, with 4 bases of the junction left unmatched. In nucleotides, the CDR3 is TGCAGCGTACAGGGGGCATGGGAGACCCAGTACTTC. Translated, it gives CSVQGAWETQYF. Complete variable domain (other parts from reference TRBV29-1 and TRBJ2-5): SAVISQKPSRDICQRGTSLTIQCQVDSQVTMMFWYRQQPGQSLTLIATANQGSEATYESGFVIDKFPISRPNLTFSTLTVSNMSPEDSSIYLCSVQGAWETQYFGPGTRLLVL.

The chain couples TRBV6-5 to TRBJ1-5; TRBD1 matches at 7 bases. V was clipped by 7 bases and J by 7 bases; unmatched bases: 10. Germline lookup yields CDR1 MNHEY and CDR2 SVGAGI. This CDR3 comprises 14 residues. The CDR3 sequence: CASTLYRGGQPQHF. Here the CDR3 DNA reads TGTGCCAGCACCCTATACAGGGGTGGACAGCCCCAGCATTTT.